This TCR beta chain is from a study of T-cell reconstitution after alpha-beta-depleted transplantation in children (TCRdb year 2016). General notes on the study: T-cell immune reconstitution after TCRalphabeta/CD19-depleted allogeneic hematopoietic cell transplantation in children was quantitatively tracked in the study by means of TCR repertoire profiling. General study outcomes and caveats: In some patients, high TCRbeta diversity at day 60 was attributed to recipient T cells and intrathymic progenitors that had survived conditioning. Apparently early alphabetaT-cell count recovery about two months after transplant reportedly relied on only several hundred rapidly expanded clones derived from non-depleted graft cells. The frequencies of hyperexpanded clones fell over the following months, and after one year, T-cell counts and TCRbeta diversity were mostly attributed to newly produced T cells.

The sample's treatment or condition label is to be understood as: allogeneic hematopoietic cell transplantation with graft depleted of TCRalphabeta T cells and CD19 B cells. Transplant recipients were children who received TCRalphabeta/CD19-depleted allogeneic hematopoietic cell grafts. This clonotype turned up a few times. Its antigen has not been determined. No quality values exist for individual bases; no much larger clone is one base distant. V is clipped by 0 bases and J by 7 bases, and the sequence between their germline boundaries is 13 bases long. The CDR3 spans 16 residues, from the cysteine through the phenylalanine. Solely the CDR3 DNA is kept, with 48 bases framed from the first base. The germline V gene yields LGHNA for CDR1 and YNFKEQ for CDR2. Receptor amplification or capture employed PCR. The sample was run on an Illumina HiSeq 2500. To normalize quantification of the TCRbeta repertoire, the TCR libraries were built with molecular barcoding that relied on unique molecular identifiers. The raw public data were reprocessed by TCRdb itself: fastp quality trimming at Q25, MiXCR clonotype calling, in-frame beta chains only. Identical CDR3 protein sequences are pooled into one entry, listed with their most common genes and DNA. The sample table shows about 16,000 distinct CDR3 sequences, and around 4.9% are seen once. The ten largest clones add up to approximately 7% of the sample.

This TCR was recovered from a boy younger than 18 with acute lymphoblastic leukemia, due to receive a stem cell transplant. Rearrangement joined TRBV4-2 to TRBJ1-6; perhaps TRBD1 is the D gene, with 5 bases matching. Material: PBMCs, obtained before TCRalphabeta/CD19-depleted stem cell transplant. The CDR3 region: CASSQDQGTGNSPLHF. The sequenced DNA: TGTGCCAGCAGCCAAGATCAGGGCACGGGAAATTCACCCCTCCACTTT.